This T cell receptor beta chain was identified during a study of blood T cell repertoires in COVID-19. Study in general: Sample material is recorded as cDNA or gDNA derived from T cells, B-cell-depleted T cells, or PBMCs.

The CDR3 has 13 residues. CDR1 and CDR2 from the germline V gene are SQVTM and ANQGSEA. Between the trimmed V and J ends, which lost 6 bases and 0 bases, there was a span of 9 bases. Here immunoSEQ multiplex PCR was the method, and the copy in TCRdb shows in-frame clones only, minus some. This repertoire shows approximately 100,000 clones, around 81% found once; its top ten account for about 6.3%. In regard to this clone: The sample contains more than one DNA sequence encoding this CDR3.

The chain is built from TRBV29-1 and TRBJ1-3; D might be TRBD1 (5 bases). The sequenced sample consisted of peripheral blood. This clonotype originated in a man between 60 and 70 years old with acute or convalescent COVID-19. CDR3 sequence: CSVGTGSGNTIYF. CDR3 DNA sequence: TGCAGCGTGGGAACAGGCTCTGGAAACACCATATATTTT.